This T cell receptor (beta chain) was identified in a study of shared clonotypes between healthy human individuals. Study in general: Each donor contributed plates that comprised three CD4 naive, three CD4 memory, two CD8 naive and one CD8 memory.

Overall study results and limits: Naive subsets generally had larger estimated richness than memory subsets. Four donors held approximately 5% of naive CD4 clonotypes in common.

Assay: immunoSEQ multiplex PCR; the TCRdb copy retains only in-frame clones and omits some. Among about 960,000 clones listed, approximately 76% were seen once. This CDR3 is built from 18 residues. Trimming took 2 bases from V and 0 from J; bases not matched to a gene: 7. Germline V gene sequence: CDR1 WSHSY, CDR2 SAAADI. Concerning this clone: Its antigen is still unknown.

The clonotype originates from a man aged 18-30 years in good health. V usage is TRBV10-2 and J usage is TRBJ2-4; 10 bases are shared with TRBD2. The sequencing input was memory CD4+ T cells sorted from blood. Subset meaning: CD45RA-negative fraction. DNA for the CDR3: TGCGCCAGCAGTGAGAGGCTAGCGGGGGATTTAGCCAAAAACATTCAGTACTTC. Translating gives CASSERLAGDLAKNIQYF.